A single T cell receptor (beta chain) is shown here with its context. Its matching antigen is unknown. The CDR3 extends over 14 amino acids. V was cut by 2 bases and J by 6 bases, with 11 bases left in between. Germline V lookup: CDR1 LNHDA, CDR2 SQIVND (reference sequence). These data are taken from a study of T cell responses to AZD1222 COVID-19 vaccine. Across the study: Pooling was applied to second doses at about 4 or about 12 weeks.

Repertoires were generated with immunoSEQ multiplex PCR, while TCRdb's copy carries only in-frame clones and drops some. The sample has around 100,000 clones; over 70% are singletons. Findings of the study overall: Epitopes outside B.1.351 and B.1.1.7 mutated regions reportedly drew nearly half of spike TCRs. Regions 160-218 and 743-854 held dominance among vaccine-associated CD4 TCRs, which spanned spike. The donors showed a predominance of white British ancestry and of females, with possible underestimation of clonal diversity.

The starting material was peripheral blood, obtained on day 0 of AZD1222 vaccination. This sequence originates from an adult in good health. The chain is built from TRBV19 and TRBJ2-1, with D possibly being TRBD2 (5 bases). CDR3 region: CASSIILGRNEQFF. Here the CDR3 DNA reads TGTGCCAGTAGTATAATACTAGGGCGCAATGAGCAGTTCTTC. The whole variable domain, filled in from reference TRBV19 and TRBJ2-1, reads DGGITQSPKYLFRKEGQNVTLSCEQNLNHDAMYWYRQDPGQGLRLIYYSQIVNDFQKGDIAEGYSVSREKKESFPLTVTSAQKNPTAFYLCASSIILGRNEQFFGPGTRLTVL.